The source of this TCR beta chain is a study of blood T cell repertoires in COVID-19. Overall study: The analysed material was cDNA or gDNA that came from T cells, B-cell-depleted T cells, or PBMCs.

Original processing notes: Reference gene primer amplification gave nucleated cell count estimates. Data came from immunoSEQ multiplex PCR; TCRdb stores just in-frame clones and leaves some out. V and J calls and clone size are given by that table; D and trimming were obtained from the DNA. The table includes 85,000 to 100,000 clones, around 90% detected once. Seattle's cohort entered during active infection and was followed longitudinally. The material sequenced was peripheral blood. This TCR came from a man aged 45-60 years with COVID-19, enrolled during active disease.

The DNA of the CDR3 is TGCGCCAGCAGCCTCTCGGCGGGTACCTACGAGCAGTACTTC. This sequence encodes CASSLSAGTYEQYF. V usage is TRBV4-1 and J usage is TRBJ2-7; a weak D match, TRBD2 (5 bases). The V end lost 4 bases, the J end lost 2 bases, and 12 bases lay between the germline ends. Germline CDR1 MGHRA, CDR2 YSYEKL. This CDR3 is built from 14 residues.